This TCR beta chain derives from a study of OX40 agonist ivuxolimab in advanced cancers. The wider study: Of the patients, three showed partial responses, one with hepatocellular carcinoma and two with cutaneous melanoma. The study's findings and limits: Part of the nonresponder group also had normalized T-cell clonal expansion that was low. Antigen specificity of clonally expanded peripheral T cells was not established.

Looked up from germline, CDR1 is MNHEY and CDR2 is SVGAGI. The length of the CDR3 is 12 residues. V was trimmed by 6 bases and J by 2 bases, leaving 7 bases between them. TCRdb keeps only in-frame clones here, not all; method: immunoSEQ multiplex PCR. The sample has about 56,000 clones, approximately 91% seen once; the top ten hold roughly 25%. A note on this clone: What it binds is unknown.

V and J are TRBV6-5 and TRBJ2-5, with D possibly TRBD2 on 6 matching bases. The sequencing here drew on CD4+ or CD8+ T cells sorted from blood, taken in a trial of the OX40 agonist ivuxolimab. This receptor was obtained from an adult with an advanced solid tumor such as melanoma, head and neck, liver or kidney cancer. The CDR3 reads CASSRGQETQYF. The CDR3 nucleotides are TGTGCCAGCAGCCGGGGGCAAGAGACCCAGTACTTC.